The entry below gives a single T cell receptor beta chain sequence along with its context. Its matching antigen is unknown. This sample is drawn from a study of CXCR3-negative and CXCR3-positive naive CD8 T cells. Looking at the study overall: Sequencing yielded 150 million or so TRB reads, roughly 1.5 +/- 0.3 million per library.

Study-wide points: TRB CDR3s were more hydrophobic in CXCR3-positive than in CXCR3-negative naive cells. Memory CD8+ cells showed much lower diversity, while both naive subsets displayed comparably high diversity.

CD45RO-CCR7+CD27+CD95- expression identified naive CD8+ T cells. The libraries of TRB cDNA were prepared using 5' RACE with UMI labels. From the 5' RACE reads, TCRdb lists one entry per CDR3 protein and no DNA. This sample contains 70,000 to 95,000 distinct CDR3 sequences. The CDR3 length is 15 residues. Germline CDR1 SGHRS, CDR2 YFSETQ. Sequencing input: naive CXCR3- CD8+ T cells from blood. Subset defined: CD45RO-CCR7+CD27+CD95- naive CD8+ T cells lacking CXCR3 (TNR3-). The sequence came from a human donor in good health. Some clones in this sample may be carry-over from other donors' samples. J is TRBJ2-3 and V is TRBV5-1; TCRdb outputs TRBD1, but without DNA this stays unchecked. CDR3 protein: CASRTGDYSTDTQYF. The full variable domain, in which reference TRBV5-1 and TRBJ2-3 provide the parts outside the CDR3, is KAGVTQTPRYLIKTRGQQVTLSCSPISGHRSVSWYQQTPGQGLQFLFEYFSETQRNKGNFPGRFSGRQFSNSRSEMNVSTLELGDSALYLCASRTGDYSTDTQYFGPGTRLTVL.